This T cell receptor (beta chain) was captured in a study of blood T cells in healthy people across ages. Looked up from germline, CDR1 is LGHNA and CDR2 is YSLEER. The CDR3 is made up of 15 amino acids. Trimming left V 0 bases short and J 14 bases short, with 17 bases between. Together with a sample-barcoded 5' primer, a J-beta primer mix was included in a second PCR lasting roughly 6 to 12 cycles. MiXCR, run by TCRdb on the 5' RACE reads, gives a single entry per CDR3 protein. The table lists 750,000 to 850,000 distinct CDR3 sequences, more than 20% of them singletons. The sample was also reused in another study, on T cells of mothers and their children.

The chain has TRBV4-3 and TRBJ1-6; no definite D call. Sequencing was done on a sample of blood. The TCR originated in a boy between 10 and 17 years old in good health. DNA for the CDR3: TGCGCCAGCAGCCAAGATAGAGGGCAGTTCGACACCCTCCACTTT. This gives the protein CASSQDRGQFDTLHF.